Sequencing of this T cell receptor (beta chain) was carried out in a study of T cells in Graves' hyperthyroidism and ophthalmopathy. The CDR3 runs to 15 residues. Germline V lookup: CDR1 SEHNR, CDR2 FQNEAQ (reference sequence). The sample holds many counts of this clonotype. Its antigen remains unidentified. The junction differs from germline at one of its ends, possibly a read error. There were TCR beta CDR3 regions amplified from RNA transcripts. First-round RT-PCR with HTBI primers amplified the TCR CDR3 region. A single record per CDR3 protein comes from TCRdb applying MiXCR to the multiplex PCR reads. The sample shows about 250,000 distinct CDR3 sequences, around 22% of them seen only once. Study observations and caveats: Ophthalmopathy was separated from stable hyperthyroidism by a 13 V-J model. Within blood appeared most thyroid clonotypes that had expanded above 0.001.

Among ophthalmopathy patients, the Clinical Activity Score reached at least 3, the NOSPECS grade reached at least 4, and duration remained under 3 months. Clinical symptoms, serum thyroxine and TRAb, thyroid ultrasound and orbital computed tomography were used for the diagnoses. This TCR came from a man younger than 45 with Graves' ophthalmopathy. The chain employs TRBV7-9 and TRBJ1-1, with a weak D call TRBD1 (6 bases). The sample comprised blood. CDR3 loop: CASSLAQGMNTEAFF. The CDR3 DNA sequence: TGTGCCAGCAGCCTAGCCCAGGGGATGAACACTGAAGCTTTCTTT.